The 28 T cell receptor beta chains below come from one sample, sequenced in a study of T cells in Graves' hyperthyroidism and ophthalmopathy. Researchers took RNA transcripts and amplified the TCR beta CDR3 regions from them. First-round RT-PCR of the TCR CDR3 relied on the HTBI primer set. One entry per CDR3 protein results from TCRdb running MiXCR on the multiplex PCR reads. The sample lists over 45,000 distinct CDR3 sequences; under 50% were seen once. The sequenced material came from blood. These receptors came from a woman aged 45 to 65 with Graves' ophthalmopathy.

Of note for this clonotype: A read error may explain this, as a much larger clone is one base away. The rearrangement links TRBV4-2 to TRBJ2-3; the match to TRBD2 covers 12 bases. This CDR3 has 16 residues. The germline V gene encodes CDR1 LGHNA and CDR2 YNFKEQ. CDR3 region: CASSQVTSGSTGTQYF. For the CDR3, the DNA is TGTGCCAGCAGCCAAGTGACTAGCGGGAGTACAGGTACGCAGTATTTT.

This clonotype was seen many times. This chain uses TRBV4-1 with TRBJ2-3; 7 positions agree with TRBD1. Germline CDR1 and CDR2: MGHRA and YSYEKL. This CDR3 contains 17 residues. The ends lost 3 bases at V and 4 bases at J; junction bases unmatched: 13. The CDR3 protein is CASSQGPLRGGADTQYF. The CDR3 DNA sequence: TGCGCCAGCAGCCAGGGTCCCCTCCGAGGGGGCGCAGATACGCAGTATTTT.

The J gene is TRBJ2-7, the V gene TRBV7-8; 9 bases line up with TRBD1. This CDR3 has 14 amino acids. Trimming at V came to 5 bases and at J to 3 bases, leaving 5 bases not matched to a gene. From germline, CDR1 is SGHVS and CDR2 FQNEAQ. The CDR3 sequence: CASSQRQGGYEQYF. In DNA form, the CDR3 reads TGTGCCAGCAGCCAAAGACAGGGGGGCTACGAGCAGTACTTC.

V is TRBV7-8 and J is TRBJ2-6; D call uncertain. Trimming removed 1 base from V and 2 bases from J, with 3 bases in between. The CDR3 runs 14 residues. The germline gives CDR1 SGHVS, CDR2 FQNEAQ. DNA of the CDR3: TGTGCCAGCAGCTTAGGGGCTGGGGCCAACGTCCTGACTTTC. Its translation: CASSLGAGANVLTF.

The sample holds many counts of this clonotype. The chain uses TRBV6-1 and TRBJ2-1; 11 bases match TRBD2. This CDR3 has 15 amino acids. Germline trimming cut 6 bases from V and 4 bases from J; bases unmatched to any gene: 5. Germline lookup yields CDR1 MNHNS and CDR2 SASEGT. The CDR3: CASSPGLAGYNEQFF. In DNA, the CDR3 is TGTGCCAGCAGCCCCGGACTAGCGGGTTACAATGAGCAGTTCTTC.

The chain recombines TRBV7-8 with TRBJ2-3, with D perhaps TRBD1 or TRBD2 (6 bases each). Trimming shortened V by 5 bases and J by 1 base, and 22 bases separated the two germline ends. This CDR3 contains 18 residues. Germline CDR1 SGHVS, CDR2 FQNEAQ. CDR3 DNA: TGTGCCAGCAGCCAATTCCCGTCGGGGGCTAGCGGCACAGATACGCAGTATTTT. This gives the protein CASSQFPSGASGTDTQYF.

This clonotype was recorded many times. This chain joins TRBV11-1 and TRBJ2-1; 7 bases map to TRBD1. The CDR3 extends over 15 amino acids. V was pared by 2 bases and J by 6 bases, with 7 bases of the junction left unmatched. Per germline, CDR1 SGHAT and CDR2 FQDESV (reference sequence). CDR3 nucleotide sequence: TGTGCCAGCAGCTTATTGGGACAGAGAGCCAATGAGCAGTTCTTC. This translates into CASSLLGQRANEQFF.

The chain employs TRBV13 and TRBJ2-3; D unresolved. V was pared by 4 bases and J by 2 bases, with 10 bases between. CDR1 and CDR2 from the germline V gene are PRHDT and FYEKMQ (reference sequence). The CDR3 loop spans 14 amino acids. The CDR3 bases are TGTGCCAGCAGCTACCCCAGCCCCACAGATACGCAGTATTTT. Residues: CASSYPSPTDTQYF. The full variable domain, its missing parts supplied by reference TRBV13 and TRBJ2-3, is AAGVIQSPRHLIKEKRETATLKCYPIPRHDTVYWYQQGPGQDPQFLISFYEKMQSDKGSIPDRFSAQQFSDYHSELNMSSLELGDSALYFCASSYPSPTDTQYFGPGTRLTVL.

In this sample, this clonotype turned up many times. The chain couples TRBV27 to TRBJ1-2; a weak D match, TRBD1 (6 bases). V was cut by 8 bases and J by 8 bases, with 15 bases left in between. The germline CDR1 and CDR2 sequences are MNHEY and SMNVEV (reference sequence). This CDR3 contains 12 residues. The CDR3 protein is CASGYPGGGYTF. The CDR3 DNA is TGTGCCAGCGGGTACCCCGGGGGCGGCTACACCTTC.

A remark on this clonotype: The CDR3 does not close with the conserved phenylalanine or tryptophan, likely indicating a read error. The V and J genes are TRBV9 and TRBJ2-3, with 8 positions matching TRBD2. V gave up 1 base and J gave up 11 bases; unmatched junction bases: 12. The CDR3 is made up of 15 amino acids. Germline assignment: CDR1 SGDLS and CDR2 YYNGEE. This chain's CDR3 is CASSVSGLVSNEQYC. The CDR3, as DNA: TGTGCCAGCAGCGTATCGGGACTAGTCTCCAATGAGCAGTATTGT.

At least ten counts were recorded for this clonotype. The rearrangement uses TRBV5-1 and TRBJ1-1, with D maybe TRBD1 (6 bases). This CDR3 comprises 16 residues. V lost 0 bases to trimming and J lost 0 bases, with 12 bases between them. The V gene's germline CDR1 is SGHRS and CDR2 YFSETQ. CDR3: CASSLVQGGVNTEAFF. In DNA form, the CDR3 reads TGCGCCAGCAGCTTGGTACAGGGTGGGGTGAACACTGAAGCTTTCTTT.

The sample holds many counts of this clonotype. The chain carries TRBV20-1 and TRBJ2-1; tentatively, D is TRBD2 (5 bases). V lost 5 bases to trimming and J lost 12 bases, with 20 bases between them. Germline V gene data show CDR1 as DFQATT and CDR2 as SNEGSKA (reference sequence). This CDR3 is built from 13 residues. The CDR3 region is CSAGPLRASGQFF. CDR3 DNA sequence: TGCAGTGCTGGACCGCTGAGGGCCAGTGGGCAGTTCTTC.

This clonotype was detected once. This chain connects TRBV10-3 to TRBJ2-5, with TRBD1 matching over 9 bases. The last part of the DNA fits TRBJ2-7 better; the J call may be wrong. Germline values: CDR1 ENHRY, CDR2 SYGVKD. This CDR3 contains 15 residues. DNA of the CDR3: TGTGCCATCAGTGACCGTCCCGGGACAGGGAACGAGCAGTACTTC. Protein sequence: CAISDRPGTGNEQYF.

The V call is TRBV20-1, the J call TRBJ1-1; a weak D match, TRBD1 (5 bases). The germline V gene encodes CDR1 DFQATT and CDR2 SNEGSKA (reference sequence). The germline V and J ends were trimmed by 6 bases and 3 bases, with 17 bases remaining between them. The CDR3 runs to 14 residues. In DNA form, the CDR3 reads TGCAGTGCCCGAGACAGCTATGGCTACACTGAAGCTTTCTTT. This encodes CSARDSYGYTEAFF.

About this clonotype itself: At one of its ends the junction is not consistent with the germline gene, which may arise from a read error. J is TRBJ1-4 and V is TRBV9; D possibly corresponds to TRBD1 (6 bases). CDR3 length equals 14 residues. Germline V gives CDR1 SGDLS, CDR2 YYNGEE. CDR3 sequence: CASSVGGLSEKLFF. CDR3 in DNA: TGCGCCAGCAGCGTAGGGGGTCTAAGTGAAAAACTGTTTTTT.

This sequence joins TRBV2 and TRBJ2-7, with 13 bases fitting TRBD2. The CDR3 consists of 15 residues. Germline-derived CDR1 and CDR2 are SNHLY and FYNNEI. V lost 6 bases to trimming and J lost 6 bases; unmatched junction nucleotides: 8. DNA of the CDR3: TGTGCCAGCAGGCCGCGGACTAGCGGGAGAAGCGAGCAGTACTTC. Translating gives CASRPRTSGRSEQYF. The full variable domain, its missing parts supplied by reference TRBV2 and TRBJ2-7, is EPEVTQTPSHQVTQMGQEVILRCVPISNHLYFYWYRQILGQKVEFLVSFYNNEISEKSEIFDDQFSVERPDGSNFTLKIRSTKLEDSAMYFCASRPRTSGRSEQYFGPGTRLTVT.

This clonotype was observed at least ten times. The genes are TRBV20-1 and TRBJ2-2; D uncertain. CDR3 length equals 11 residues. Germline V gene data show CDR1 as DFQATT and CDR2 as SNEGSKA (reference sequence). Trimming shortened V by 1 base and J by 4 bases, and 1 base separated the two germline ends. CDR3 nucleotide sequence: TGCAGTGCTAGAGCCACCGGGGAGCTGTTTTTT. This gives the protein CSARATGELFF.

This clonotype was found many times. The chain uses TRBV4-3 and TRBJ2-7; D gene uncertain. The CDR3 has 15 amino acids. Germline V CDR1 and CDR2: LGHNA, YSLEER. The V end lost 0 bases, the J end lost 3 bases, and 12 bases lay between the germline ends. In DNA, the CDR3 is TGCGCCAGCAGCCAAGATCAAGCAGTTAACTACGAGCAGTACTTC. Translating gives CASSQDQAVNYEQYF.

This clonotype was seen at least ten times. J is TRBJ2-5 and V is TRBV6-5; D gene unclear. The germline V gene has CDR1 MNHEY and CDR2 SVGAGI. The CDR3 spans 14 residues. Trimming took 5 bases from V and 5 from J, leaving 15 bases between them. CDR3 nucleotide sequence: TGTGCCAGCAGTCAAACGCTGGAGTTTGAGACCCAGTACTTC. Amino acid sequence: CASSQTLEFETQYF.

This clonotype was seen many times. The chain employs TRBV27 and TRBJ2-7; TRBD2 aligns across 7 bases. CDR3 length: 17 residues. The V gene end was trimmed by 5 bases and the J gene end by 0 bases; junction bases not matched to a gene: 13. Germline V gene sequence: CDR1 MNHEY, CDR2 SMNVEV (reference sequence). CDR3 region: CASSPLTAGVRSYEQYF. CDR3 in DNA: TGTGCCAGCAGTCCCCTAACTGCGGGGGTACGCTCCTACGAGCAGTACTTC.

The DNA for the CDR3 is TGCAGTGCTAGACTACCAAGCGGGATGCGAGATACGCAGTATTTT. Protein: CSARLPSGMRDTQYF. This chain joins TRBV20-1 and TRBJ2-3; 7 bases line up with TRBD2. The CDR3 contains 15 residues. Germline V gives CDR1 DFQATT, CDR2 SNEGSKA (reference sequence). Trimming took 2 bases from V and 5 from J; bases not matched to a gene: 10.

The chain employs TRBV15 and TRBJ2-1; 8 bases are shared with TRBD2. The CDR3 is made up of 15 amino acids. CDR1 and CDR2 from the germline V gene are LNHNV and YYDKDF (reference sequence). V dropped 6 bases and J dropped 0; count of bases not matched to a gene: 4. CDR3 protein: CATSTGTSSYNEQFF. The CDR3 coding sequence is TGTGCCACCAGTACCGGGACTAGCTCCTACAATGAGCAGTTCTTC.

Notes on this clonotype: A junction boundary mismatches the germline segment, possibly from a read error. The chain has TRBV6-5 and TRBJ2-7; D is ambiguous. This CDR3 is built from 12 residues. Germline V gene data show CDR1 as MNHEY and CDR2 as SVGAGI. Here the CDR3 reads CPSSYKGNEQYF. The CDR3 region has the DNA TGTCCCAGCAGTTACAAGGGAAACGAGCAGTACTTC.

The rearrangement uses TRBV7-9 and TRBJ2-6, with 8 positions matching TRBD2. The germline V gene has CDR1 SEHNR and CDR2 FQNEAQ (reference sequence). J was trimmed by 0 bases and V by 7 bases; bases with no gene match: 5. This CDR3 has 16 amino acids. The CDR3 sequence is CASNPAGGSGANVLTF. CDR3 bases: TGTGCCAGCAACCCCGCGGGGGGCTCTGGGGCCAACGTCCTGACTTTC.

The chain has TRBV2 and TRBJ2-3; D call uncertain. CDR1 is SNHLY, CDR2 FYNNEI, per germline. The CDR3 has 11 amino acids. The ends were cut back, 2 bases at V and 10 bases at J, with 7 bases in the middle. DNA of the CDR3: TGTGCCAGCAGTGAATCGTGGGCGCAGTATTTT. Its translation: CASSESWAQYF.

J is TRBJ2-2 and V is TRBV5-5, with TRBD2 as a possible D gene (5 bases). Germline V lookup: CDR1 SGHKS, CDR2 YYEKEE (reference sequence). The CDR3 is 14 amino acids. Trimming cost V 0 bases and J 7 bases, with 10 bases left between them. This CDR3 is CASSLAPGFGELFF. CDR3 bases: TGTGCCAGCAGCTTGGCCCCGGGATTCGGGGAGCTGTTTTTT.

This clonotype was seen at least ten times. V is TRBV29-1 and J is TRBJ1-1; tentative D call: TRBD1 (6 bases). Trimming shortened V by 4 bases and J by 7 bases, and 16 bases separated the two germline ends. Looked up from germline, CDR1 is SQVTM and CDR2 is ANQGSEA. The CDR3 spans 13 residues. CDR3 amino acids: CSVVVGGVGEAFF. The CDR3 DNA reads TGCAGCGTTGTGGTAGGGGGGGTCGGTGAAGCTTTCTTT.

This clonotype has ten or more counts. The CDR3: CSAGGGTGELFF. In DNA form, the CDR3 reads TGCAGTGCCGGGGGGGGCACCGGGGAGCTGTTTTTT. The gene calls are TRBV20-1 and TRBJ2-2, with 8 bases matching TRBD2. After removal of 6 bases from V and 4 bases from J, the junction contained 1 base not matched to a gene. Germline V CDR1 and CDR2: DFQATT, SNEGSKA (reference sequence). CDR3 size: 12 residues.